The 21 T cell receptor beta chains below were found in one sample sequenced in a study of shared clonotypes between healthy human individuals. Profiled with immunoSEQ multiplex PCR; TCRdb holds only in-frame clones, not every one. There are roughly 590,000 clones in the sample; nearly 97% occur only once, and 0.1% to 0.11% lies in the top ten. Naive-designated CD8 cells lacked CD45RO, were positively enriched for CCR7, and omitted terminally differentiated effector memory CD45RA+ cells. Material for sequencing was naive CD8+ T cells sorted from blood. The receptors were gathered from a woman in her twenties or thirties in good health.

The V gene is TRBV2, the J gene TRBJ2-1; TRBD2 matches 8 bases. CDR3 size: 16 residues. V shed 6 bases, J shed 8 bases, and the junction held 15 bases outside the gene matches. CDR1 is SNHLY and CDR2 is FYNNEI in the germline V gene. In DNA, the CDR3 is TGTGCCAGCAGGAGAGAAGCGGGAGTTGTAGTGGATGAGCAGTTCTTC. This codes for CASRREAGVVVDEQFF.

In DNA, the CDR3 is TGCGCCAGCAAAACAGGGTCCTACTCTGGAAACACCATATATTTT. Protein sequence: CASKTGSYSGNTIYF. The rearrangement joins TRBV10-2 to TRBJ1-3; TRBD1 is a possible D gene (6 bases). Germline V gene sequence: CDR1 WSHSY, CDR2 SAAADI. Deletions cut 7 bases from V and 0 bases from J, with 13 bases between. The CDR3 runs to 15 residues.

This chain uses TRBV2 with TRBJ2-7; maybe TRBD2 (5 bases). Germline CDR1 SNHLY, CDR2 FYNNEI. With 7 bases removed from V and 2 bases from J, the gap between germline ends came to 12 bases. This CDR3 contains 13 residues. The CDR3, as DNA: TGTGCCAGCATCGAGGGAGTGCCCTACGAGCAGTACTTC. This translates into CASIEGVPYEQYF.

The chain recombines TRBV7-3 with TRBJ2-1, with a possible D match to TRBD1 (6 bases). Germline CDR1 reads SGHTA; CDR2 reads FQGTGA. The CDR3 runs to 18 residues. Trimming removed 2 bases at V and 1 base at J, with 18 bases between. The CDR3 protein is CASSLGLRDTASYNEQFF. The DNA of the CDR3 is TGTGCCAGCAGCTTAGGGCTCCGGGACACCGCTTCCTACAATGAGCAGTTCTTC.

The CDR3 DNA reads as TGTGCCAGCAGTGAATCTCAATCTAACTATGGCTACACCTTC. Amino acids: CASSESQSNYGYTF. The chain combines TRBV25-1 with TRBJ1-2; D gene ambiguous. CDR3 length: 14 residues. Germline V gene data show CDR1 as MGHDK and CDR2 as SYGVNS. V lost 1 base and J 0 bases, leaving 6 bases between the germline ends.

The rearrangement uses TRBV6-5 and TRBJ1-1; D is perhaps TRBD1 (6 bases). The germline V gene has CDR1 MNHEY and CDR2 SVGAGI. The CDR3 has 14 amino acids. Trimming took off 2 bases at V and 1 base at J, with 8 bases between the two ends. This chain's CDR3 is CASSYTGKNTEAFF. The CDR3 region has the DNA TGTGCCAGCAGTTACACAGGGAAGAACACTGAAGCTTTCTTT.

The rearrangement links TRBV6-4 to TRBJ2-7; tentatively, D is TRBD2 (7 bases). Germline V gives CDR1 MRHNA, CDR2 SNTAGT. Trimming took 8 bases from V and 5 from J, leaving 16 bases between them. The CDR3 consists of 13 residues. CDR3 region: CASLGEGENEQYF. CDR3 coding DNA: TGTGCCAGCCTGGGGGAGGGGGAGAACGAGCAGTACTTC.

The chain links TRBV28 to TRBJ2-7; D is undetermined. The V end was cut by 2 bases, the J end by 1 base, with 12 bases between. CDR1 is MDHEN and CDR2 is SYDVKM in the germline V gene. The CDR3 sequence is 15 residues long. The CDR3 nucleotides read TGTGCCAGCAGTTTAGGTTTGGGCGGATCCTACGAGCAGTACTTC. It codes for CASSLGLGGSYEQYF.

The CDR3 region has the DNA TGCGCCAGCAGCCCGACTAGCGGGAATGTCGACGAGCAGTACTTC. Amino acid sequence: CASSPTSGNVDEQYF. The rearrangement uses TRBV10-1 and TRBJ2-7; 11 bases fit TRBD2. The V gene end was trimmed by 6 bases and the J gene end by 5 bases; junction bases not matched to a gene: 9. Germline V gene lookup returns CDR1 WNHNN and CDR2 SYGVQD (reference sequence). The CDR3 consists of 15 residues.

This chain joins TRBV28 and TRBJ2-1; no clear D. The CDR3 loop spans 14 amino acids. Germline assignment: CDR1 MDHEN and CDR2 SYDVKM. Trimming took 3 bases from V and 5 from J, leaving 11 bases between them. The CDR3 nucleotides are TGTGCCAGCAGTTTTGTTTCAGGAGACAATGAGCAGTTCTTC. Protein product: CASSFVSGDNEQFF.

The chain couples TRBV19 to TRBJ1-1; D possibly corresponds to TRBD1 (6 bases). The CDR3 has 15 amino acids. CDR1 and CDR2 (germline): LNHDA, SQIVND (reference sequence). V lost 5 bases and J lost 5, with 18 bases in between. The CDR3 sequence is CASSPDRTVGTEAFF. In nucleotides, the CDR3 is TGTGCCAGTAGTCCCGATAGGACAGTTGGGACTGAAGCTTTCTTT.

This clone has just one count. The chain combines TRBV5-6 with TRBJ2-7, with 7 nucleotides matching TRBD1. The V gene's germline CDR1 is SGHDT and CDR2 YYEEEE. V lost 4 bases and J lost 2; bases outside the gene matches: 3. The CDR3 length is 13 residues. CDR3 sequence reads: CASSEQGAYEQYF. The CDR3 nucleotides read TGTGCCAGCAGCGAGCAGGGGGCCTACGAGCAGTACTTC.

The J gene is TRBJ2-5, the V gene TRBV7-3, with 7 bases matching TRBD2. Germline CDR1 and CDR2: SGHTA and FQGTGA. The ends lost 0 bases at V and 2 bases at J; junction bases unmatched: 0. The CDR3 loop spans 14 amino acids. The CDR3 loop reads CASSLTGGQETQYF. In DNA, the CDR3 is TGTGCCAGCAGCTTAACGGGAGGGCAAGAGACCCAGTACTTC. Combining the CDR3 with reference TRBV7-3 and TRBJ2-5 gives the whole variable domain GAGVSQTPSNKVTEKGKYVELRCDPISGHTALYWYRQSLGQGPEFLIYFQGTGAADDSGLPNDRFFAVRPEGSVSTLKIQRTERGDSAVYLCASSLTGGQETQYFGPGTRLLVL.

This clone was seen just once. V usage is TRBV28 and J usage is TRBJ2-7; 12 bases are shared with TRBD2. The CDR3 is made up of 17 amino acids. CDR1 and CDR2 (germline): MDHEN, SYDVKM. Losses at the gene ends were 5 bases for V and 5 bases for J; bases not matched to a gene: 13. Here the CDR3 DNA reads TGTGCCAGCAGTCCCCAAAGACTAGCGGGAGAGATCCACGAGCAGTACTTC. It is translated as CASSPQRLAGEIHEQYF.

The V call is TRBV5-6, the J call TRBJ2-5; the D call may be TRBD1 or TRBD2 (5 bases each). The CDR3 spans 14 residues. V dropped 7 bases and J dropped 3 bases, with 16 bases sitting between them. Per the germline V gene, CDR1 is SGHDT and CDR2 is YYEEEE. The CDR3 spells CASGTAGREETQYF. In DNA form, the CDR3 reads TGTGCCAGCGGGACGGCAGGGCGGGAAGAGACCCAGTACTTC.

The V and J genes are TRBV19 and TRBJ1-1, with D hard to call. Germline V gives CDR1 LNHDA, CDR2 SQIVND (reference sequence). V was trimmed by 4 bases and J by 1 base, leaving 16 bases between them. This CDR3 contains 16 residues. CDR3 DNA sequence: TGTGCCAGTAGTACAACGACGGAATCCACGAACACTGAAGCTTTCTTT. This translates into CASSTTTESTNTEAFF.

This clone was detected only once. The chain has TRBV28 and TRBJ2-5, with 8 bases lining up with TRBD2. This CDR3 spans 14 amino acids. CDR1 MDHEN and CDR2 SYDVKM come from the germline V gene. The V and J ends lost 4 bases and 5 bases, in that order; junction bases with no gene match: 6. CDR3 DNA sequence: TGTGCCAGCAGTTCGGGAGGGTTTGCGGAGACCCAGTACTTC. This sequence encodes CASSSGGFAETQYF.

This chain connects TRBV10-2 to TRBJ1-5; 8 positions match TRBD1. V gave up 2 bases and J gave up 5 bases; unmatched junction bases: 5. This CDR3 is built from 15 residues. Germline V gene lookup returns CDR1 WSHSY and CDR2 SAAADI. The CDR3 sequence: CASSEPGQGYQPQHF. CDR3 sequence (DNA): TGCGCCAGCAGTGAGCCTGGACAGGGCTATCAGCCCCAGCATTTT.

This clone was detected once. This chain uses TRBV27 with TRBJ2-1, with 8 bases aligning to TRBD1. In germline, CDR1 is MNHEY, CDR2 SMNVEV (reference sequence). The CDR3 runs to 12 residues. V was clipped by 6 bases and J by 8 bases; unmatched bases: 3. The CDR3 spells CASSQTGDEQFF. The CDR3 DNA is TGTGCCAGCAGCCAGACAGGGGATGAGCAGTTCTTC.

Details on this clone: The sample has other DNA sequences that encode this CDR3 too. The chain recombines TRBV7-9 with TRBJ2-5; a possible D gene is TRBD1 (5 bases). The CDR3 has 13 residues. Looked up from germline, CDR1 is SEHNR and CDR2 is FQNEAQ (reference sequence). Trimming took off 5 bases at V and 1 base at J, with 8 bases between the two ends. The CDR3 reads CASSPTVQETQYF. DNA for the CDR3: TGTGCCAGCAGCCCGACAGTCCAAGAGACCCAGTACTTC.

The V call is TRBV4-1, the J call TRBJ1-1; unclear D gene. This CDR3 contains 13 residues. Trimming left V 5 bases short and J 0 bases short, with 7 bases between. Germline assignment: CDR1 MGHRA and CDR2 YSYEKL. The CDR3 DNA follows: TGCGCCAGCAGCGCGGGAATGAACACTGAAGCTTTCTTT. It yields the protein CASSAGMNTEAFF.